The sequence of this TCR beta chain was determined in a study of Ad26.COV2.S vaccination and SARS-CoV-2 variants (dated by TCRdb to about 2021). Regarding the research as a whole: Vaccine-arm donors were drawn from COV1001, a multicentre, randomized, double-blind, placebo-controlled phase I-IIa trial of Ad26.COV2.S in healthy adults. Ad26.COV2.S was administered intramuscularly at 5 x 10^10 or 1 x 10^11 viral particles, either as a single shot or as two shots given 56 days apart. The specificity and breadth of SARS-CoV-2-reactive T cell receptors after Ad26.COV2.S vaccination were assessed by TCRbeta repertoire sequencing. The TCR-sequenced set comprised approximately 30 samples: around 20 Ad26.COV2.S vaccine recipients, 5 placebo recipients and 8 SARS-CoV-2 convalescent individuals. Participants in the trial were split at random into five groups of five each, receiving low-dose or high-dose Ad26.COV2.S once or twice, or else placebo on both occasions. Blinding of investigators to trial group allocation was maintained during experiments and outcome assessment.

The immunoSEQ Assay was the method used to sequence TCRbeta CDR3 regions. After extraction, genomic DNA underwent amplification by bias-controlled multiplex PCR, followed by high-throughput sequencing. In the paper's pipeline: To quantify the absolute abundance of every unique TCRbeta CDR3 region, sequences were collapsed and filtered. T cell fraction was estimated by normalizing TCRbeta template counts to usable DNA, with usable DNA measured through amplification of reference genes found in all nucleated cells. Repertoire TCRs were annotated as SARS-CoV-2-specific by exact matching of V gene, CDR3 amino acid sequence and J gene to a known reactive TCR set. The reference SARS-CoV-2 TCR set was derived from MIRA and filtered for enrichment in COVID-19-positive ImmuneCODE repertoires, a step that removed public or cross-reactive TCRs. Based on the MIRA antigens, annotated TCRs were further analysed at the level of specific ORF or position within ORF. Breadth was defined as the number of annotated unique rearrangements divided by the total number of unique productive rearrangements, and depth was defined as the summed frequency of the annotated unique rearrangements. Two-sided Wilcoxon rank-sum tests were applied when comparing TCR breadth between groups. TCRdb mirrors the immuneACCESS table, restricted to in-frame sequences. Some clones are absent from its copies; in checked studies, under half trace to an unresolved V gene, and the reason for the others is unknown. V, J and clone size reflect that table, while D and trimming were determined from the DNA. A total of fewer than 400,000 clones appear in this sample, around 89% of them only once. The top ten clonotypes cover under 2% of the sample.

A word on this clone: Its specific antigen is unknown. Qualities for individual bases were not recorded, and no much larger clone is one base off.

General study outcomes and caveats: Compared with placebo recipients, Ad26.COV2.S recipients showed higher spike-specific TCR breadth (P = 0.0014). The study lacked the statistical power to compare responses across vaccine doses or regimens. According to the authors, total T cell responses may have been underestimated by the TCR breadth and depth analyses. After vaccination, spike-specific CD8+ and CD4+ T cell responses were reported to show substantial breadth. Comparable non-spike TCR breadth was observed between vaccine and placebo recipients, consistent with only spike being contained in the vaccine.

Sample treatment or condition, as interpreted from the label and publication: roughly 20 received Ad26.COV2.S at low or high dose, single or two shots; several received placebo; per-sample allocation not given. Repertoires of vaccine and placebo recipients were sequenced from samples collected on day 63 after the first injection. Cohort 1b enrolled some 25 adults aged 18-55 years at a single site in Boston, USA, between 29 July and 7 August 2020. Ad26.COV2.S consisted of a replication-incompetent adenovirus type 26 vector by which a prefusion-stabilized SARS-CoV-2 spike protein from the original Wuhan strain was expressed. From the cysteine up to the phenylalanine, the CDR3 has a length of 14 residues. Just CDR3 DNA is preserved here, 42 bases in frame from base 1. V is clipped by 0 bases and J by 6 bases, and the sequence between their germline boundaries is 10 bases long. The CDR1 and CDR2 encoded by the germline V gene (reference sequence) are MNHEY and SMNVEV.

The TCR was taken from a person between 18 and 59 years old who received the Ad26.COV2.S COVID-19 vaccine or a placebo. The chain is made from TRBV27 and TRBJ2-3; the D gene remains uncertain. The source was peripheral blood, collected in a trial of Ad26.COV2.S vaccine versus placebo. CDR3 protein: CASSLSSLGDTQYF. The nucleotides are TGTGCCAGCAGTTTATCCTCCCTGGGGGATACGCAGTATTTT.